The 22 T cell receptor beta chains below come from one sample, sequenced in a study of blood T cells in healthy people across ages. A sample-barcoded 5' primer and a J-beta primer mix were used in a second PCR of roughly 7 to 11 cycles. TCRdb recomputed calls from the 5' RACE reads with MiXCR, one row per CDR3 protein. The sample shows fewer than 900,000 distinct CDR3 sequences, 35% to 40% of them seen only once. The sample consisted of blood. All receptors come from a man younger than 35 in good health.

This clonotype was counted at least ten times. V and J are TRBV12-3 or TRBV12-4 and TRBJ2-7, with D maybe TRBD2 (6 bases). The CDR3 totals 11 residues. Trimming removed 1 base from V and 12 bases from J, with 10 bases in between. Written as DNA, the CDR3 is TGTGCCAGCAGTTTAGGGACTAAATGGTACTTC. Protein product: CASSLGTKWYF.

This clonotype was observed a handful of times. The chain joins TRBV4-1 to TRBJ1-2, with no clear D. CDR3 length equals 14 residues. Germline CDR1 is MGHRA and CDR2 is YSYEKL. V was trimmed by 6 bases and J by 3 bases, leaving 14 bases between them. The CDR3 bases are TGCGCCAGCAGACGACATTGGGAGGACTATGGCTACACCTTC. Encoded protein: CASRRHWEDYGYTF.

The chain couples TRBV10-3 to TRBJ2-3, with TRBD2 matching over 8 bases. CDR1 ENHRY and CDR2 SYGVKD come from the germline V gene. V shed 6 bases, J shed 6 bases, and the junction held 14 bases outside the gene matches. The CDR3 loop spans 16 amino acids. The CDR3 region has the DNA TGTGCCATCAGCCTCTCCGGGGGGGCGGGTTCCGATACGCAGTATTTT. It yields the protein CAISLSGGAGSDTQYF.

This chain connects TRBV30 to TRBJ1-4; D might be TRBD1 (6 bases). CDR3 length equals 15 residues. The V end was cut by 5 bases, the J end by 3 bases, with 16 bases between. CDR1 GTSNPN and CDR2 SVGIG come from the germline V gene (reference sequence). CDR3 loop: CAWRTGQSPNEKLFF. Written as DNA, the CDR3 is TGTGCCTGGCGTACTGGACAGTCCCCTAATGAAAAACTGTTTTTT.

This clonotype was seen a handful of times. The chain has TRBV12-3 or TRBV12-4 and TRBJ1-6; possible D gene TRBD1, 6 bases. This CDR3 has 13 amino acids. The V end was cut by 2 bases, the J end by 11 bases, with 10 bases between. The DNA for the CDR3 is TGTGCCAGCAGTTTATACAGGGAGGCACCCCTCCACTTT. The encoded protein is CASSLYREAPLHF.

The chain links TRBV20-1 to TRBJ2-3; 8 bases are a match to TRBD1. V trimming: 4 bases; J trimming: 1 base; junction bases outside the gene matches: 4. CDR1 is DFQATT and CDR2 is SNEGSKA in the germline V gene (reference sequence). The CDR3 sequence is 14 residues long. The CDR3 bases are TGCAGTGCTATTGCGACAGGGGGCACAGATACGCAGTATTTT. It encodes CSAIATGGTDTQYF.

V and J are TRBV10-3 and TRBJ1-4; weak D call: TRBD1 (5 bases). The germline V gene encodes CDR1 ENHRY and CDR2 SYGVKD. Deletions cut 6 bases from V and 7 bases from J, with 6 bases between. This CDR3 has 11 amino acids. DNA of the CDR3: TGTGCCATCAGCCAGGGTGAAAAACTGTTTTTT. This translates into CAISQGEKLFF.

The chain is built from TRBV4-2 and TRBJ2-1, with 8 bases that match TRBD1. CDR3 length: 15 amino acids. CDR1 and CDR2 from the germline V gene are LGHNA and YNFKEQ. With V trimmed by 1 base and J by 5 bases, 4 bases remained unmatched. CDR3 sequence (DNA): TGTGCCAGCAGCCAAGGGACAGGGATTAACAATGAGCAGTTCTTC. It specifies CASSQGTGINNEQFF.

The chain is built from TRBV12-3 or TRBV12-4 and TRBJ2-3, with 7 bases that match TRBD1. The CDR3 extends over 15 amino acids. The junction had 4 bases not matched to a gene; V was cut back by 2 bases and J by 2 bases. This CDR3 is CASSLRDSITDTQYF. CDR3 in DNA: TGTGCCAGCAGTTTACGGGACAGTATCACAGATACGCAGTATTTT.

The chain carries TRBV12-3 or TRBV12-4 and TRBJ2-1, with D possibly called TRBD1 or TRBD2 (5 bases each). V lost 5 bases, J lost 8 bases, and 16 bases lay in between. CDR3 length: 14 residues. CDR3 coding DNA: TGTGCCAGCAGTCCTCCGGCCCTGGGGGATGAGCAGTTCTTC. Protein sequence: CASSPPALGDEQFF.

The gene calls are TRBV2 and TRBJ1-1; D ambiguous. There are 13 residues in the CDR3. In germline, CDR1 is SNHLY, CDR2 FYNNEI. Trimming left V 11 bases short and J 0 bases short, with 13 bases between. The CDR3 DNA reads TGTGCCCCAGGAGGGCGGTTGAACACTGAAGCTTTCTTT. It is translated as CAPGGRLNTEAFF.

The chain carries TRBV9 and TRBJ1-2, with D perhaps matching TRBD1 (6 bases). Germline values: CDR1 SGDLS, CDR2 YYNGEE. Trimming removed 5 bases from V and 6 bases from J, with 11 bases in between. The CDR3 is 12 amino acids. CDR3 in amino acids: CASRQGSDGYTF. The CDR3 bases are TGTGCCAGCAGACAGGGATCAGATGGCTACACCTTC.

The chain carries TRBV4-3 and TRBJ2-2, with no clear D. Germline V lookup: CDR1 LGHNA, CDR2 YSLEER. The CDR3 consists of 14 residues. V dropped 0 bases and J dropped 9 bases, with 11 bases sitting between them. The chain's CDR3 is CASSQDLGFWELFF. CDR3 sequence (DNA): TGCGCCAGCAGCCAAGATCTAGGGTTCTGGGAGCTGTTTTTT.

The gene calls are TRBV20-1 and TRBJ1-1; TRBD1 agrees at 11 bases. CDR3 length equals 15 residues. V dropped 6 bases and J dropped 1; count of bases not matched to a gene: 7. Germline assignment: CDR1 DFQATT and CDR2 SNEGSKA (reference sequence). As DNA, the CDR3 is TGCAGTGCACAAGGACAGGGGGCTAGGAACACTGAAGCTTTCTTT. It translates to CSAQGQGARNTEAFF.

This clonotype was detected only a few times. A read error may explain this, as a much larger clone is one base away. This sequence joins TRBV7-2 and TRBJ2-4; 10 bases are a match to TRBD1. The J call may be mistaken, given a closer DNA end match to TRBJ2-7. The germline CDR1 and CDR2 sequences are SGHTA and FQGNSA. The length of the CDR3 is 14 residues. The CDR3 DNA reads TGTGCCGGCAGCTTAGACAGGGGGCTCTACGAGCAGTACTTC. Translated, it gives CAGSLDRGLYEQYF.

This chain connects TRBV12-5 to TRBJ1-5; D not resolved. Looked up from germline, CDR1 is LGHNT and CDR2 is FRNRAP. CDR3 length: 13 amino acids. The V end was cut by 7 bases, the J end by 7 bases, with 14 bases between. The CDR3 here is CASARLAFQPQHF. CDR3 sequence (DNA): TGTGCTAGTGCCAGACTCGCGTTCCAGCCCCAGCATTTT.

The rearrangement links TRBV27 to TRBJ1-2, with D possibly matching TRBD1 (5 bases). The CDR3 spans 13 residues. Germline V gene lookup returns CDR1 MNHEY and CDR2 SMNVEV (reference sequence). The V gene lost 7 bases and the J gene lost 6 bases, with 15 bases spanning the gap. CDR3 sequence (DNA): TGTGCCAGCACCACACGGGACCGGGATGGCTACACCTTC. It translates to CASTTRDRDGYTF.

This clonotype was recorded a few times. This sequence joins TRBV12-3 or TRBV12-4 and TRBJ2-4; D remains unclear. Trimming stripped 3 bases from V and 3 bases from J, with 24 bases between. This CDR3 comprises 19 residues. In DNA, the CDR3 is TGTGCCAGCAGTTTTGTCCCCCCCCGAGCGCCTCGAATCAAAAACATTCAGTACTTC. It codes for CASSFVPPRAPRIKNIQYF.

This chain joins TRBV13 and TRBJ2-3, with D unclear. The CDR3 has 16 amino acids. CDR1 and CDR2 from the germline V gene are PRHDT and FYEKMQ (reference sequence). Trimming pared 0 bases from V and 0 bases from J, leaving 10 bases between. CDR3 sequence (DNA): TGTGCCAGCAGCTTAGGCGTAGGCCTTAGCACAGATACGCAGTATTTT. It translates to CASSLGVGLSTDTQYF.

J is TRBJ1-2 and V is TRBV5-1, with D perhaps matching TRBD1 (5 bases). Between the trimmed V and J ends, which lost 5 bases and 0 bases, there was a span of 11 bases. The germline gives CDR1 SGHRS, CDR2 YFSETQ. There are 14 residues in the CDR3. As DNA, the CDR3 is TGCGCCAGCAGGCCGACAGAAACTAACTATGGCTACACCTTC. Translation gives CASRPTETNYGYTF.

This clonotype was picked up a small number of times. The chain couples TRBV7-2 to TRBJ1-2, with 7 positions matching TRBD1. CDR3 length: 14 residues. V dropped 5 bases and J dropped 8; count of bases not matched to a gene: 11. Germline CDR1 is SGHTA and CDR2 is FQGNSA. The CDR3 sequence: CASSGRQGAAGYTF. The CDR3 DNA reads as TGTGCCAGCAGCGGAAGACAGGGTGCTGCGGGCTACACCTTC. Full variable domain (outside the CDR3, taken from reference TRBV7-2 and TRBJ1-2): GAGVSQSPSNKVTEKGKDVELRCDPISGHTALYWYRQSLGQGLEFLIYFQGNSAPDKSGLPSDRFSAERTGGSVSTLTIQRTQQEDSAVYLCASSGRQGAAGYTFGSGTRLTVV.

Only a few counts were recorded for this clonotype. This chain uses TRBV10-3 with TRBJ2-5; TRBD1 aligns across 8 bases. This CDR3 has 15 amino acids. V shed 0 bases, J shed 11 bases, and the junction held 11 bases outside the gene matches. Germline V gives CDR1 ENHRY, CDR2 SYGVKD. Here the CDR3 reads CAISESGQEYREQYF. CDR3 DNA sequence: TGTGCCATCAGTGAGTCGGGACAGGAGTATCGAGAGCAGTACTTC.